This TCR beta chain was sequenced in a study of blood T cell repertoires in COVID-19. This clone came up a few times. Trimming removed 5 bases from V and 2 bases from J; junction bases left unmatched: 2. Per germline, CDR1 SGHTA and CDR2 FQGNSA. The CDR3 is 14 residues long. Original data processing: Nucleated cell counts were estimated from reference gene primer amplification. Generated by immunoSEQ multiplex PCR, the TCRdb table keeps only in-frame clones and is missing some. V, J and clone size are those of that table, while D and trimming were read from the DNA. The table has some 180,000 clones, approximately 91% seen once.

The clonotype was recovered from a man aged 18-30 years with COVID-19, enrolled during active disease. Sequenced sample: peripheral blood. The V gene is TRBV7-2, the J gene TRBJ2-7, with 11 bases matching TRBD2. The CDR3 DNA is TGTGCCAGCAGCCAGGGACTAGCGGCCTACGAGCAGTACTTC. Residues: CASSQGLAAYEQYF.